This section outlines one T cell receptor (beta chain) sequence together with its context. These data originate in a study of blood T cell repertoires in COVID-19. About the study: From the United States, Italy and Spain came samples of acute and convalescent COVID-19. Sources were T cells, B-cell-depleted T cells, or PBMCs; the material itself was cDNA or gDNA.

Germline V gene sequence: CDR1 MNHEY, CDR2 SVGAGI. Trimming took 6 bases from V and 8 from J, leaving 16 bases between them. The CDR3 runs to 13 residues. As handled by the study authors: Amplified reference gene primers provided the basis for estimating nucleated cell counts. Produced via immunoSEQ multiplex PCR; TCRdb's table is partial and in-frame only. That table supplies the V and J calls and clone size; D and trimming were determined from the DNA. This sample has fewer than 90,000 clones; roughly 80% occur once, and the top ten carry around 4.5%. This sequence joins TRBV6-5 and TRBJ1-2, with a tentative D call TRBD1 (6 bases). Sequenced sample: peripheral blood. The source is a woman between 45 and 65 years old with acute or convalescent COVID-19. CDR3 coding DNA: TGTGCCAGCAGCCCCCCCGCGGGGGGCGGCTACACCTTC. Translating it yields CASSPPAGGGYTF.